This T cell receptor (beta chain) was sequenced in a study of OX40 agonist ivuxolimab in advanced cancers. General study findings and limits: Some nonresponders also had low normalized T-cell clonal expansion.

The CDR3 runs to 14 residues. V lost 0 bases and J 10 bases, leaving 10 bases between the germline ends. Germline CDR1 MNHEY, CDR2 SVGAGI. This clone appeared a few times. Its antigen is still unknown. The assay was immunoSEQ multiplex PCR, and TCRdb's table has in-frame clones only and misses some. This repertoire shows over 85,000 clones, less than 90% found once; its top ten account for more than 0.95%. The material sequenced was CD4+ or CD8+ T cells sorted from blood, taken in a trial of the OX40 agonist ivuxolimab. The V call is TRBV6-5, the J call TRBJ1-6; maybe TRBD1 (5 bases). This TCR derives from an adult with an advanced solid tumor such as melanoma, head and neck, liver or kidney cancer. The CDR3 is CASSYSRQQSPLHF. As DNA, the CDR3 is TGTGCCAGCAGTTACTCGAGACAGCAATCACCCCTCCACTTT.